This T cell receptor beta chain was identified in a study of regulatory T cells in long-lasting Graves disease. Study observations and caveats: New patients shared roughly 1,000 public clonotypes, fewer than the approximately 3,000 shared by persistent patients. Persistent Graves' patients possessed reduced TCR diversity relative to recently diagnosed ones.

Stated time point: newly diagnosed GD, antithyroid drugs for less than 3 months. RNA from PBMCs was the source of the TCR library. The authors drew patients from an endocrinology department in Xi'an, China. Germline V gene data show CDR1 as GTSNPN and CDR2 as SVGIG (reference sequence). Trimming took off 3 bases at V and 7 bases at J, with 12 bases between the two ends. The CDR3 covers 12 residues. For TCR beta, libraries came from iRepertoire HTBI primers and Arm-PCR of CDR3 regions. TCRdb called the multiplex PCR reads again in MiXCR, with one record for every CDR3 protein. The sample has 200,000 to 250,000 distinct CDR3 sequences; about 16% are singletons. This clonotype has at least ten counts. As yet, its antigen is unknown.

Sequencing was performed on peripheral blood mononuclear cells (PBMCs), taken at new diagnosis, from a patient treated with antithyroid drugs. The sequence was obtained from a female donor with Graves disease. This rearrangement joins TRBV30 to TRBJ1-1; D unclear. Here the CDR3 reads CAWRPTVGEAFF. The CDR3 nucleotides are TGTGCCTGGAGACCTACAGTGGGTGAAGCTTTCTTT.